These 12 T cell receptor beta chains were all obtained from the same sample, sequenced in a study of T-cell memory formation after mild COVID-19. Each CDR3 protein gets one entry after TCRdb re-called the 5' RACE reads with MiXCR. Among about 350,000 distinct CDR3 sequences listed, approximately 27% were seen once. The sample consisted of PBMCs or a T cell subset sorted from them (not recorded which). These receptor sequences come from an adult woman who had mild COVID-19 (a few samples of this study predate the infection). Cell type and time point are not known.

This clonotype showed up just a few times. J is TRBJ2-1 and V is TRBV9, with 9 bases fitting TRBD2. V dropped 0 bases and J dropped 5; count of bases not matched to a gene: 6. The CDR3 runs to 16 residues. Germline V gives CDR1 SGDLS, CDR2 YYNGEE. CDR3 coding DNA: TGTGCCAGCAGCGTAGATTTGGCTAGCGGGGACAATGAGCAGTTCTTC. The encoded protein is CASSVDLASGDNEQFF.

The chain links TRBV19 to TRBJ1-5; 7 nucleotides match TRBD1. The ends lost 9 bases at V and 3 bases at J; junction bases unmatched: 8. Germline loops: CDR1 LNHDA, CDR2 SQIVND (reference sequence). CDR3 size: 14 residues. The CDR3 region has the DNA TGTGCCAGCATCAGACAGGGTCACAATCAGCCCCAGCATTTT. Translated: CASIRQGHNQPQHF.

This chain uses TRBV12-3 or TRBV12-4 with TRBJ2-5; no firm D call. The CDR3 contains 13 residues. V was cut by 3 bases and J by 1 base, with 6 bases left in between. Here the CDR3 reads CASSFNLQETQYF. Written as DNA, the CDR3 is TGTGCCAGCAGTTTTAACCTCCAAGAGACCCAGTACTTC.

This clonotype appeared a few times. This chain links TRBV7-2 with TRBJ2-3; TRBD2 aligns across 9 bases. The CDR3 consists of 16 residues. V gave up 1 base and J gave up 0 bases; unmatched junction bases: 2. The germline V gene has CDR1 SGHTA and CDR2 FQGNSA. Written as DNA, the CDR3 is TGTGCCAGCAGCTTAGGCGGGAGGGTGAGCACAGATACGCAGTATTTT. Protein product: CASSLGGRVSTDTQYF.

This rearrangement joins TRBV5-6 to TRBJ2-3, with D uncertain. In germline, CDR1 is SGHDT, CDR2 YYEEEE. This CDR3 region has 14 residues. V dropped 1 base and J dropped 5 bases, with 11 bases sitting between them. The CDR3 is CASSLSGGGDTQYF. CDR3 nucleotides: TGTGCCAGCAGCTTGTCTGGCGGTGGAGATACGCAGTATTTT. The complete variable domain, with remaining parts taken from reference TRBV5-6 and TRBJ2-3, reads DAGVTQSPTHLIKTRGQQVTLRCSPKSGHDTVSWYQQALGQGPQFIFQYYEEEERQRGNFPDRFSGHQFPNYSSELNVNALLLGDSALYLCASSLSGGGDTQYFGPGTRLTVL.

The chain joins TRBV7-9 to TRBJ1-1, with 8 bases matching TRBD1. Trimming at V came to 4 bases and at J to 4 bases, leaving 5 bases not matched to a gene. Germline V gene lookup returns CDR1 SEHNR and CDR2 FQNEAQ (reference sequence). This CDR3 has 14 residues. The CDR3 coding sequence is TGTGCCAGCAGCTCGGACAGGGATCGCACTGAAGCTTTCTTT. Protein product: CASSSDRDRTEAFF. The full variable domain, rest sourced from reference TRBV7-9 and TRBJ1-1, is DTGVSQNPRHKITKRGQNVTFRCDPISEHNRLYWYRQTLGQGPEFLTYFQNEAQLEKSRLLSDRFSAERPKGSFSTLEIQRTEQGDSAMYLCASSSDRDRTEAFFGQGTRLTVV.

The chain uses TRBV7-9 and TRBJ1-1; possible D gene TRBD1, 5 bases. Germline V CDR1 and CDR2: SEHNR, FQNEAQ (reference sequence). CDR3 length equals 15 residues. V lost 1 base, J lost 1 base, and 10 bases lay in between. The CDR3 nucleotides read TGTGCCAGCAGCTTAGGCAGGGTGAGGAACACTGAAGCTTTCTTT. Translated: CASSLGRVRNTEAFF.

This clonotype was observed a few times. The rearrangement joins TRBV7-9 to TRBJ2-7, with TRBD1 identical over 7 bases. V gave up 6 bases and J gave up 4 bases; unmatched junction bases: 6. CDR3 length equals 13 residues. Germline V gene lookup returns CDR1 SEHNR and CDR2 FQNEAQ (reference sequence). In nucleotides, the CDR3 is TGTGCCAGCAGTCGTCTCAGGGGGTACGAGCAGTACTTC. It specifies CASSRLRGYEQYF.

The rearrangement uses TRBV6-1 and TRBJ2-7; D may correspond to TRBD1 or TRBD2 (6 bases each). V dropped 6 bases and J dropped 7 bases, with 16 bases sitting between them. Germline V gene lookup returns CDR1 MNHNS and CDR2 SASEGT. This CDR3 is built from 13 residues. The CDR3 region is CASSAPGAREQYF. CDR3 nucleotide sequence: TGTGCCAGCAGCGCCCCGGGGGCTCGGGAGCAGTACTTC.

The genes are TRBV5-6 and TRBJ2-6, with no clear D. Per germline, CDR1 SGHDT and CDR2 YYEEEE. This CDR3 region has 14 residues. V shed 1 base and J shed 1 base, with 3 bases lying between them. The CDR3 DNA reads TGTGCCAGCAGCTTGTATTCTGGGGCCAACGTCCTGACTTTC. Translated, it gives CASSLYSGANVLTF.

This clonotype appeared a few times. The chain couples TRBV10-3 to TRBJ2-1, with 14 bases fitting TRBD2. V was clipped by 8 bases and J by 0 bases; unmatched bases: 6. The length of the CDR3 is 17 residues. The germline gives CDR1 ENHRY, CDR2 SYGVKD. The CDR3 sequence: CAIGGLAGDPSYNEQFF. Written as DNA, the CDR3 is TGTGCCATCGGGGGACTAGCGGGAGACCCCTCCTACAATGAGCAGTTCTTC.

Regarding this clonotype: One junction end disagrees with the germline gene, perhaps due to a read error. The rearrangement uses TRBV13 and TRBJ2-5; no clear D gene. The germline CDR1 and CDR2 sequences are PRHDT and FYEKMQ (reference sequence). There are 13 residues in the CDR3. The CDR3 region is CASNLGNQETQYF. The CDR3, as DNA: TGTGCCAGCAACTTAGGGAACCAAGAGACCCAGTACTTC.